The clone carrying this TCR beta chain was counted between two and nine times. Its antigen is not identified. Germline V gene lookup returns CDR1 SGHRS and CDR2 YFSETQ. The trim removed 4 bases at V and 2 bases at J, leaving 13 bases unmatched. This CDR3 region has 17 residues. Libraries for TCRalpha and TCRbeta carried sample barcodes and unique molecular identifiers via 5'RACE. TCRdb re-called the 5' RACE reads with MiXCR, one entry per CDR3 protein. Of 250,000 to 300,000 distinct CDR3 sequences listed, roughly 17% were seen once; the top ten hold roughly 23%. The data originate from a study of T-cell memory formation after mild COVID-19. Study findings and constraints: Clonal second-wave expansions that peaked on day 37 had unconfirmed SARS-CoV-2 specificity. There was a balanced CD4/CD8 profile in clones contracting day 15 to 85, and later expanders leaned CD4+. In pre-infection memory, a portion of responding clones appeared, which suggested that cross-reactive memory joined.

The gene calls are TRBV5-1 and TRBJ2-5, with 8 bases that match TRBD1. The sample comprised PBMCs or a T cell subset sorted from them (not recorded which). The origin of this receptor is a man aged 18 to 29 who had mild COVID-19 (a few samples of this study predate the infection). Cell type and time point are not known. CDR3 residues: CASSGGQGIAAQETQYF. The CDR3 coding sequence is TGCGCCAGCAGCGGAGGACAGGGAATAGCCGCTCAAGAGACCCAGTACTTC.